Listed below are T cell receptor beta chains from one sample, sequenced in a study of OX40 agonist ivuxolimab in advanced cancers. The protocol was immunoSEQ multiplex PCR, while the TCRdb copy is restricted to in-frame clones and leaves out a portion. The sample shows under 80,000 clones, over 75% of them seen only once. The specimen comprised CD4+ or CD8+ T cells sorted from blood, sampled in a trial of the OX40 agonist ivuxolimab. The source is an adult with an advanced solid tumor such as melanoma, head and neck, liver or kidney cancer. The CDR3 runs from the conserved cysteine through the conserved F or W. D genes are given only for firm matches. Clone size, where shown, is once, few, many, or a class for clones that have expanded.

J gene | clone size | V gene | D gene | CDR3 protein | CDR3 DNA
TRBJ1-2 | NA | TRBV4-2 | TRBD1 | CASSQGAGQGAYGYTF | TGTGCCAGCAGCCAAGGGGCTGGACAGGGGGCATATGGCTACACCTTC
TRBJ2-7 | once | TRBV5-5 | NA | CASRTKGGDREYEQYF | TGTGCCAGCAGAACTAAGGGGGGCGACAGGGAGTACGAGCAGTACTTC
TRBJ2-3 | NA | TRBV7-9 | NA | CASSFHLSSTDTQYF | TGTGCCAGCAGTTTCCATCTATCTAGCACAGATACGCAGTATTTT
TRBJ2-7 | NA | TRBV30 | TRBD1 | CAWSAELGTGFVHEQYF | TGTGCCTGGAGTGCCGAGCTCGGGACAGGGTTCGTCCACGAGCAGTACTTC
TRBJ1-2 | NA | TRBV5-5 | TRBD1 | CASSAGTGFNGYTF | TGTGCCAGCAGCGCCGGGACAGGGTTTAACGGCTACACCTTC
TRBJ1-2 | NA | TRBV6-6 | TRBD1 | CASKWTGDLYTF | TGTGCCAGCAAATGGACAGGGGACTTGTACACCTTC
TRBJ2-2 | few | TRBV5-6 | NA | CASSLDRLRGGELFF | TGTGCCAGCAGCTTGGACAGGTTGAGGGGCGGGGAGCTGTTTTTT
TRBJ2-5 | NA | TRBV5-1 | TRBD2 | CASSLVPHAGEETQYF | TGCGCCAGCAGCTTGGTCCCACACGCGGGGGAGGAGACCCAGTACTTC
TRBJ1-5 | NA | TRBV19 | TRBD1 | CASSARQGTGNQPQHF | TGTGCCAGTAGTGCCCGACAGGGGACGGGCAATCAGCCCCAGCATTTT
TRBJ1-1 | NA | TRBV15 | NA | CATSRNMMNTEAFF | TGTGCCACCAGCAGGAACATGATGAACACTGAAGCTTTCTTT
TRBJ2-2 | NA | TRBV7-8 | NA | CASSLGFLIINTGELFF | TGTGCCAGCAGCTTAGGGTTCCTGATTATTAATACCGGGGAGCTGTTTTTT
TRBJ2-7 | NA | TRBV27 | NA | CASSPGDAYRYEQYF | TGTGCCAGCAGTCCCGGAGACGCCTATCGATACGAGCAGTACTTC
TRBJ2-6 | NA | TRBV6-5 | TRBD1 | CASSYDRGRGANVLTF | TGTGCCAGCAGTTACGACAGGGGGCGAGGGGCCAACGTCCTGACTTTC
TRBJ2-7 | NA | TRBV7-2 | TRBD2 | CASSLQLAGVEQYF | TGTGCCAGCAGCTTACAACTAGCGGGAGTCGAGCAGTACTTC
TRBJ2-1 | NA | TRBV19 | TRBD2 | CASSRERGVYNEQFF | TGTGCCAGTAGTAGGGAGCGGGGAGTCTACAATGAGCAGTTCTTC
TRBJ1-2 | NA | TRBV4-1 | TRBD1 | CASSPQPGQGLYGYTF | TGCGCCAGCAGCCCACAACCGGGACAGGGACTCTATGGCTACACCTTC
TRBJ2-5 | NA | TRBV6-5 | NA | CASSYSGTPPETQYF | TGTGCCAGCAGTTACTCCGGGACCCCACCAGAGACCCAGTACTTC